These 28 T cell receptor beta chains originate from one sample sequenced in a study of blood T cells in healthy people across ages. Primers used in a second PCR of roughly 7 to 11 cycles were a sample-barcoded 5' primer and a J-beta primer mix. MiXCR, applied by TCRdb to the 5' RACE reads, yields one record per CDR3 protein. Of 1.5 million to 1.9 million distinct CDR3 sequences listed, about 42% are singletons. Sequenced material: blood. The receptors originated from a woman between 18 and 30 years old in good health.

The chain carries TRBV12-3 or TRBV12-4 and TRBJ2-7; 10 bases align to TRBD1. The CDR3 consists of 15 residues. The trim removed 7 bases at V and 2 bases at J, leaving 8 bases unmatched. CDR3 loop: CASTTTGGRAYEQYF. DNA for the CDR3: TGTGCCAGCACTACGACAGGGGGCAGAGCCTACGAGCAGTACTTC.

The genes are TRBV4-3 and TRBJ1-1; D uncertain. V was pared by 3 bases and J by 1 base, with 6 bases between. Germline CDR1 is LGHNA and CDR2 is YSLEER. This CDR3 is 13 amino acids long. For the CDR3, the DNA is TGCGCCAGCAGCCAGTTAACGAACACTGAAGCTTTCTTT. Its protein is CASSQLTNTEAFF.

On this clonotype: The junction shows a germline mismatch at one end, possibly a read error. The chain has TRBV14 and TRBJ2-1, with 12 bases that match TRBD2. Germline CDR1 is SGHDN and CDR2 is FVKESK. The CDR3 is 14 amino acids. CDR3 region: CASTQGSTSGSMFF. The CDR3 DNA sequence: TGTGCCAGCACCCAAGGTTCGACTAGCGGGAGTATGTTCTTC. Combining the CDR3 with reference TRBV14 and TRBJ2-1 gives the whole variable domain EAGVTQFPSHSVIEKGQTVTLRCDPISGHDNLYWYRRVMGKEIKFLLHFVKESKQDESGMPNNRFLAERTGGTYSTLKVQPAELEDSGVYFCASTQGSTSGSMFFGPGTRLTVL.

For the CDR3, the DNA is TGTGCCAGCAGCCCTCCCGGGACAGGGTATAACACTGAAGCTTTCTTT. Translating it yields CASSPPGTGYNTEAFF. The chain uses TRBV14 and TRBJ1-1; the match to TRBD1 covers 9 bases. Germline V gives CDR1 SGHDN, CDR2 FVKESK. J lost 2 bases, V lost 4 bases, and 8 bases had no gene match. The CDR3 spans 16 residues.

The table lists this clonotype with a few counts. V usage is TRBV4-1 and J usage is TRBJ1-6; D possibly corresponds to TRBD1 (5 bases). Germline V CDR1 and CDR2: MGHRA, YSYEKL. Trimming removed 1 base at V and 9 bases at J, with 13 bases between. The CDR3 sequence is 15 residues long. Written as DNA, the CDR3 is TGCGCCAGCAGCCAAGTCGTCGGGGGGAGTTCACCCCTCCACTTT. Protein sequence: CASSQVVGGSSPLHF.

This clonotype was seen a few times. This rearrangement joins TRBV7-2 to TRBJ2-1; 15 nucleotides agree with TRBD2. CDR3 size: 15 residues. Germline assignment: CDR1 SGHTA and CDR2 FQGNSA. J lost 9 bases, V lost 5 bases, and 5 bases had no gene match. CDR3 coding DNA: TGTGCCAGCAGCGTAGGACTAGCGGGGGGGGTTGAGCAGTTCTTC. Encoded protein: CASSVGLAGGVEQFF.

The sample holds a few counts of this clonotype. The chain joins TRBV6-5 to TRBJ1-1; no clear D gene. Germline assignment: CDR1 MNHEY and CDR2 SVGAGI. V lost 5 bases and J lost 1, with 11 bases in between. This CDR3 has 14 amino acids. For the CDR3, the DNA is TGTGCCAGCAGTCCAGACACCTGGAACACTGAAGCTTTCTTT. Protein: CASSPDTWNTEAFF.

This chain joins TRBV9 and TRBJ2-1, with TRBD1 matching over 9 bases. The CDR3 spans 16 residues. The J segment lost 1 base and the V segment lost 2 bases, leaving 4 bases of the junction unmatched. Germline V gives CDR1 SGDLS, CDR2 YYNGEE. CDR3 coding DNA: TGTGCCAGCAGCGTTCCGGGACAGGGTTCCTACAATGAGCAGTTCTTC. This translates into CASSVPGQGSYNEQFF.

The genes are TRBV12-3 or TRBV12-4 and TRBJ2-4; 7 bases map to TRBD2. The ends lost 6 bases at V and 8 bases at J; junction bases unmatched: 16. The length of the CDR3 is 16 residues. The CDR3 DNA follows: TGTGCCAGCAGCTCCGGGGAGGGTTTGATTCGGGACATTCAGTACTTC. Translating it yields CASSSGEGLIRDIQYF.

This sequence joins TRBV7-9 and TRBJ1-4; D remains ambiguous. This CDR3 contains 14 residues. V was pared by 5 bases and J by 8 bases, with 15 bases between. Germline-derived CDR1 and CDR2 are SEHNR and FQNEAQ (reference sequence). CDR3 in DNA: TGTGCCAGCAGCGCCGGCGGGGTTTTCGAAAAACTGTTTTTT. Its protein is CASSAGGVFEKLFF.

Comment on this clonotype: At one end the junction does not follow the germline gene, possibly because of a read error. The CDR3 bases are TGTGCCAGCAGAAGCACAAGTTCCTCCGACAATGAGCAGTTCTTC. Amino acids: CASRSTSSSDNEQFF. This sequence joins TRBV14 and TRBJ2-1; D is unclear. CDR1 is SGHDN, CDR2 FVKESK, per germline. This CDR3 has 15 amino acids.

Only a few counts were recorded for this clonotype. The chain employs TRBV20-1 and TRBJ2-7; TRBD2 matches 10 bases. The CDR3 runs to 16 residues. Germline values: CDR1 DFQATT, CDR2 SNEGSKA (reference sequence). Trimming cost V 0 bases and J 1 base; bases outside gene matches: 6. The CDR3 region is CSARDLASGGSYEQYF. CDR3 DNA sequence: TGCAGTGCTAGAGATTTGGCTAGCGGGGGATCCTACGAGCAGTACTTC.

V is TRBV5-1 and J is TRBJ2-5; 11 bases fit TRBD2. The CDR3 consists of 18 residues. Germline values: CDR1 SGHRS, CDR2 YFSETQ. J was trimmed by 4 bases and V by 2 bases; bases with no gene match: 13. The CDR3 is CASSFNPSLAGGGETQYF. In DNA, the CDR3 is TGCGCCAGCAGCTTCAACCCCAGTCTAGCGGGAGGAGGAGAGACCCAGTACTTC.

This chain links TRBV6-2 or TRBV6-3 with TRBJ2-1, with D tentatively TRBD2 (5 bases). This CDR3 region has 12 residues. Germline CDR1 and CDR2: MNHEY and SVGEGT. Trimming removed 8 bases at V and 9 bases at J, with 14 bases between. The CDR3 region is CASRPTTREQFF. CDR3 DNA sequence: TGTGCCAGCCGACCGACTACTCGTGAGCAGTTCTTC.

As to this clonotype: Being one base from a much bigger clone, this may be a read error. The gene calls are TRBV5-1 and TRBJ2-1; 8 bases are a match to TRBD1. CDR3 size: 14 residues. Germline V lookup: CDR1 SGHRS, CDR2 YFSETQ. The CDR3 DNA sequence: TGCGCCGGCAGCCAAGGACAGGGCTATAATGAGCAGTTCTTC. It codes for CAGSQGQGYNEQFF. Based on the CDR3 plus reference TRBV5-1 and TRBJ2-1, the full variable domain is KAGVTQTPRYLIKTRGQQVTLSCSPISGHRSVSWYQQTPGQGLQFLFEYFSETQRNKGNFPGRFSGRQFSNSRSEMNVSTLELGDSALYLCAGSQGQGYNEQFFGPGTRLTVL.

The chain's CDR3 is CASSGVGGSNQPQHF. The CDR3 DNA reads as TGTGCCAGCAGTGGAGTGGGAGGAAGCAATCAGCCCCAGCATTTT. This sequence joins TRBV27 and TRBJ1-5, with D hard to call. Trimming pared 5 bases from V and 1 base from J, leaving 12 bases between. This CDR3 is 15 amino acids long. Germline CDR1 and CDR2: MNHEY and SMNVEV (reference sequence).

The table lists this clonotype with a few counts. This chain links TRBV6-5 with TRBJ1-2; D gene uncertain. The germline CDR1 and CDR2 sequences are MNHEY and SVGAGI. This CDR3 is 14 amino acids long. V lost 6 bases and J 2 bases, leaving 13 bases between the germline ends. CDR3: CASSPSPSNYGYTF. DNA for the CDR3: TGTGCCAGCAGCCCCAGTCCATCCAACTATGGCTACACCTTC.

The chain combines TRBV4-1 with TRBJ1-1, with D unclear. Germline lookup yields CDR1 MGHRA and CDR2 YSYEKL. Trimming cost V 8 bases and J 1 base, with 8 bases left between them. The CDR3 consists of 12 residues. The CDR3, as DNA: TGCGCCAGCGGGCAGACGAACACTGAAGCTTTCTTT. It is translated as CASGQTNTEAFF.

The chain employs TRBV9 and TRBJ2-1; D not certain. Trimming took 1 base from V and 4 from J, leaving 6 bases between them. The CDR3 contains 13 residues. The germline gives CDR1 SGDLS, CDR2 YYNGEE. CDR3 coding DNA: TGTGCCAGCAGCGTACAGGCTTACAATGAGCAGTTCTTC. Residues: CASSVQAYNEQFF.

This sequence joins TRBV2 and TRBJ1-5, with D possibly TRBD1 on 6 matching bases. The V end lost 4 bases, the J end lost 6 bases, and 16 bases lay between the germline ends. The CDR3 covers 15 residues. The germline V gene encodes CDR1 SNHLY and CDR2 FYNNEI. For the CDR3, the DNA is TGTGCCAGCAGTGCGGAGAAACAGGGTGGTCAGCCCCAGCATTTT. Its protein product is CASSAEKQGGQPQHF.

The chain links TRBV6-5 to TRBJ2-2, with no clear D. Germline CDR1 MNHEY, CDR2 SVGAGI. CDR3 length: 13 amino acids. Trimming cost V 8 bases and J 7 bases, with 14 bases left between them. The CDR3 bases are TGTGCCAGCGGGTCCGGGTTGGTCGGGGAGCTGTTTTTT. This gives the protein CASGSGLVGELFF.

This rearrangement joins TRBV7-9 to TRBJ1-5, with TRBD1 as a possible D gene (5 bases). Germline V gene lookup returns CDR1 SEHNR and CDR2 FQNEAQ (reference sequence). The CDR3 has 15 residues. Trimming removed 5 bases at V and 0 bases at J, with 11 bases between. The CDR3 DNA reads as TGTGCCAGCAGCCCAGACAGTGGTAGCAATCAGCCCCAGCATTTT. Its translation: CASSPDSGSNQPQHF.

This chain uses TRBV7-6 with TRBJ2-7, with D perhaps matching TRBD1 (5 bases). Trimming cost V 5 bases and J 4 bases, with 15 bases left between them. The germline CDR1 and CDR2 sequences are SGHVS and FNYEAQ. The CDR3 is 14 amino acids. In DNA, the CDR3 is TGTGCCAGCAGCCTCCAGGGTTGGGCGTACGAGCAGTACTTC. Encoded protein: CASSLQGWAYEQYF.

The chain couples TRBV6-5 to TRBJ1-5, with 7 bases identical to TRBD1. The ends lost 6 bases at V and 0 bases at J; junction bases unmatched: 2. The CDR3 consists of 14 residues. Germline V CDR1 and CDR2: MNHEY, SVGAGI. The CDR3 sequence is CASRGTDSNQPQHF. As DNA, the CDR3 is TGTGCCAGCAGGGGGACAGATAGCAATCAGCCCCAGCATTTT.

This clonotype was seen only a few times. The J gene is TRBJ2-7, the V gene TRBV4-3; D remains ambiguous. CDR1 and CDR2 from the germline V gene are LGHNA and YSLEER. The CDR3 extends over 14 amino acids. Trimming removed 1 base at V and 5 bases at J, with 12 bases between. For the CDR3, the DNA is TGCGCCAGCAGCCAAGGCGAGTCACAGAACGAGCAGTACTTC. Amino acid sequence: CASSQGESQNEQYF.

The gene calls are TRBV20-1 and TRBJ2-7, with 9 bases aligning to TRBD1. With 0 bases clipped from V and 0 bases from J, the junction kept 6 bases outside the gene matches. In germline, CDR1 is DFQATT, CDR2 SNEGSKA (reference sequence). The CDR3 extends over 16 amino acids. The CDR3 region is CSARDPGQGFSYEQYF. CDR3 DNA sequence: TGCAGTGCTAGAGACCCGGGACAGGGTTTCTCCTACGAGCAGTACTTC.

V and J are TRBV10-3 and TRBJ1-5; TRBD1 is a possible D gene (5 bases). The CDR3 totals 14 residues. Germline V lookup: CDR1 ENHRY, CDR2 SYGVKD. V shed 0 bases and J shed 6 bases, with 9 bases lying between them. The CDR3 DNA sequence: TGTGCCATCAGTGAGTCGGGGGGAGGTCAGCCCCAGCATTTT. It specifies CAISESGGGQPQHF.

This sequence joins TRBV28 and TRBJ2-4, with D possibly being TRBD1 or TRBD2 (5 bases each). The J call may be in error: the DNA end matches TRBJ2-7 better. Per germline, CDR1 MDHEN and CDR2 SYDVKM. The CDR3 totals 13 residues. CDR3 DNA sequence: TGTGCCAGCAGAGGGACCCTTACCGACGAGCAGTACTTC. Amino acids: CASRGTLTDEQYF.